One and the same sample provided the 14 T cell receptor beta chains below, sequenced in a study of blood T cell repertoires in COVID-19 (dated by TCRdb to between 2020 and 2021). Libraries came from the immunoSEQ multiplex PCR assay. TCRdb stores this immuneACCESS table with in-frame sequences only. Part of the clones is absent; in the studies checked, under half of the shortfall reflects unresolved V genes, and no reason is known for the rest. The sample includes 280,000 or so clones, with roughly 90% observed a single time. Clones ranked in the top ten supply 2.9% of the sample. The sequenced sample consisted of PBMCs or T cells enriched from blood (not recorded which). These TCRs come from a woman aged 45 to 65 who had been exposed to COVID-19.

V gene TRBV24-1 combines with J gene TRBJ2-1; 10 bases agree with TRBD1. The CDR3 spans 17 residues. With V trimmed by 5 bases and J by 9 bases, 15 bases remained unmatched. Per germline, CDR1 KGHDR and CDR2 SFDVKD. The CDR3 DNA follows: TGTGCCACCAGTGCCCCTGCCGGGACAGGGGTCCGAAGTGAGCAGTTCTTC. It is translated as CATSAPAGTGVRSEQFF.

J is TRBJ1-1 and V is TRBV5-6; no clear D gene. The germline gives CDR1 SGHDT, CDR2 YYEEEE. The CDR3 covers 12 residues. Trimming took off 3 bases at V and 8 bases at J, with 11 bases between the two ends. DNA of the CDR3: TGTGCCAGCAGCTCGGGATTACAGGAAGCTTTCTTT. Its translation is CASSSGLQEAFF.

The chain recombines TRBV13 with TRBJ1-1; D gene unclear. V dropped 5 bases and J dropped 10 bases, with 8 bases sitting between them. The germline gives CDR1 PRHDT, CDR2 FYEKMQ (reference sequence). The CDR3 is 10 residues long. The CDR3 loop is CASSALGAFF. The CDR3 coding sequence is TGTGCCAGCAGCGCCCTAGGAGCTTTCTTT. Variable domain in full (rest from reference TRBV13 and TRBJ1-1): AAGVIQSPRHLIKEKRETATLKCYPIPRHDTVYWYQQGPGQDPQFLISFYEKMQSDKGSIPDRFSAQQFSDYHSELNMSSLELGDSALYFCASSALGAFFGQGTRLTVV.

V is TRBV4-1 and J is TRBJ2-7, with no clear D. V gave up 0 bases and J gave up 3 bases, with 12 bases separating them. Germline assignment: CDR1 MGHRA and CDR2 YSYEKL. The CDR3 spans 15 residues. The CDR3 bases are TGCGCCAGCAGCCAAGAGGAGACGACCAGCTACGAGCAGTACTTC. It specifies CASSQEETTSYEQYF.

This clone appeared a few times. The CDR3, as DNA: TGTGCCAGCAGCTTAATTTCCCGGGGGGGCGATCAGTTCTTC. As protein: CASSLISRGGDQFF. V gene TRBV7-2 combines with J gene TRBJ2-1, with TRBD2 matching over 8 bases. CDR1 and CDR2 from the germline V gene are SGHTA and FQGNSA. The length of the CDR3 is 14 residues. V lost 2 bases and J lost 13; bases outside the gene matches: 10.

The chain recombines TRBV30 with TRBJ2-7; 9 positions match TRBD1. The germline gives CDR1 GTSNPN, CDR2 SVGIG (reference sequence). This CDR3 is 16 amino acids long. The CDR3 DNA sequence: TGTGCTTGCGACACGACCTCCGGGACAGGGTTTCGCGAGCAGTACTTC. Its translation: CACDTTSGTGFREQYF.

The rearrangement links TRBV11-3 to TRBJ2-2; 7 bases match TRBD2. The CDR3 contains 17 residues. Germline CDR1 and CDR2: SGHNT and YENEEA. The V and J ends lost 5 bases and 5 bases, in that order; junction bases with no gene match: 14. This CDR3 is CASSISLGLSLTGELFF. The CDR3 coding sequence is TGTGCCAGCAGCATATCACTGGGACTAAGCCTAACCGGGGAGCTGTTTTTT. Full variable domain (missing parts from reference TRBV11-3 and TRBJ2-2): EAGVVQSPRYKIIEKKQPVAFWCNPISGHNTLYWYLQNLGQGPELLIRYENEEAVDDSQLPKDRFSAERLKGVDSTLKIQPAELGDSAVYLCASSISLGLSLTGELFFGEGSRLTVL.

The chain employs TRBV20-1 and TRBJ2-3; 9 nucleotides agree with TRBD1. CDR3 length: 17 residues. Germline V gene lookup returns CDR1 DFQATT and CDR2 SNEGSKA (reference sequence). Unmatched junction bases numbered 12, after V lost 3 bases and J lost 2 bases. CDR3 in DNA: TGCAGTGCTAGTACGTCACCGGGACAGGGTTACACAGATACGCAGTATTTT. It encodes CSASTSPGQGYTDTQYF.

V gene TRBV19 combines with J gene TRBJ1-2, with 7 bases identical to TRBD1. Germline CDR1 LNHDA, CDR2 SQIVND (reference sequence). The CDR3 consists of 16 residues. J lost 2 bases, V lost 1 base, and 7 bases had no gene match. The CDR3 sequence is CASSIGSWDRNYGYTF. The CDR3 DNA is TGTGCCAGTAGTATAGGCTCCTGGGACAGAAACTATGGCTACACCTTC. Full variable domain (remainder filled in from reference TRBV19 and TRBJ1-2): DGGITQSPKYLFRKEGQNVTLSCEQNLNHDAMYWYRQDPGQGLRLIYYSQIVNDFQKGDIAEGYSVSREKKESFPLTVTSAQKNPTAFYLCASSIGSWDRNYGYTFGSGTRLTVV.

The chain's CDR3 is CASTVDSPQPQHF. For the CDR3, the DNA is TGTGCCAGCACCGTGGACAGCCCGCAGCCCCAGCATTTT. V and J are TRBV12-3 or TRBV12-4 and TRBJ1-5; weak D call: TRBD1 (6 bases). CDR3 length: 13 residues. Trimming left V 7 bases short and J 7 bases short, with 14 bases between.

The rearrangement joins TRBV19 to TRBJ1-6; a weak D match, TRBD1 (5 bases). Germline V CDR1 and CDR2: LNHDA, SQIVND (reference sequence). This CDR3 has 15 amino acids. The V and J ends lost 6 bases and 0 bases respectively, with 9 bases between them. DNA for the CDR3: TGTGCCAGTAGAGACAGTCCCTCCTATAATTCACCCCTCCACTTT. Amino acid sequence: CASRDSPSYNSPLHF.

The genes are TRBV7-2 and TRBJ2-1; 7 bases match TRBD2. The CDR3 loop spans 17 amino acids. J lost 1 base, V lost 5 bases, and 11 bases had no gene match. The germline CDR1 and CDR2 sequences are SGHTA and FQGNSA. CDR3 nucleotides: TGTGCCAGCAGCCCAAGCACCGGGCGGGGGTCCTACAATGAGCAGTTCTTC. Its protein product is CASSPSTGRGSYNEQFF.

The V and J genes are TRBV6-5 and TRBJ2-7; 8 positions agree with TRBD1. From germline, CDR1 is MNHEY and CDR2 SVGAGI. The CDR3 runs 15 residues. The junction had 10 bases not matched to a gene; V was cut back by 5 bases and J by 4 bases. The CDR3 DNA reads as TGTGCCAGCAGTCCGCGGACAGGGTCGCAGTACGAGCAGTACTTC. Encoded protein: CASSPRTGSQYEQYF.

The gene calls are TRBV5-1 and TRBJ2-2; TRBD2 agrees at 7 bases. Germline-derived CDR1 and CDR2 are SGHRS and YFSETQ. The J segment lost 0 bases and the V segment lost 3 bases, leaving 5 bases of the junction unmatched. CDR3 length: 16 amino acids. CDR3 amino acids: CASSSSGTTNTGELFF. DNA of the CDR3: TGCGCCAGCAGCTCCTCCGGGACTACGAACACCGGGGAGCTGTTTTTT. The whole variable domain, filled in from reference TRBV5-1 and TRBJ2-2, reads KAGVTQTPRYLIKTRGQQVTLSCSPISGHRSVSWYQQTPGQGLQFLFEYFSETQRNKGNFPGRFSGRQFSNSRSEMNVSTLELGDSALYLCASSSSGTTNTGELFFGEGSRLTVL.